This entry lists 28 T cell receptor beta chains sequenced from one sample in a study of shared clonotypes between healthy human individuals. Sequenced by immunoSEQ multiplex PCR; TCRdb stores in-frame clones only, minus some. This table holds some 1 million clones, approximately 76% found once. Sequencing was performed on memory CD4+ T cells sorted from blood. As to subset: CD45RA-negative fraction. The source of these receptors is a man in his late teens or twenties in good health.

This chain joins TRBV6-1 and TRBJ1-4; TRBD1 matches 11 bases. CDR1 is MNHNS and CDR2 is SASEGT in the germline V gene. V lost 3 bases, J lost 3 bases, and 0 bases stayed unmatched. The CDR3 totals 15 residues. The CDR3 region has the DNA TGTGCCAGCAGTGAGGGACAGGGGGCTAATGAAAAACTGTTTTTT. Translated: CASSEGQGANEKLFF.

This chain connects TRBV10-3 to TRBJ2-7, with 10 nucleotides matching TRBD2. CDR3 length: 15 residues. Germline values: CDR1 ENHRY, CDR2 SYGVKD. The ends lost 4 bases at V and 5 bases at J; junction bases unmatched: 8. The CDR3 spells CAISAWLAGENEQYF. The CDR3 coding sequence is TGTGCCATCAGTGCTTGGCTAGCGGGGGAAAACGAGCAGTACTTC.

J is TRBJ2-3 and V is TRBV7-2; 14 bases are shared with TRBD2. Germline values: CDR1 SGHTA, CDR2 FQGNSA. The CDR3 runs 17 residues. V lost 4 bases to trimming and J lost 2 bases; unmatched junction nucleotides: 5. CDR3 protein: CASSSGLAGAYTDTQYF. The CDR3 coding sequence is TGTGCCAGCAGCTCGGGACTAGCGGGGGCCTACACAGATACGCAGTATTTT.

The rearrangement links TRBV6-5 to TRBJ2-3; the match to TRBD2 covers 14 bases. CDR3 length: 15 residues. Per the germline V gene, CDR1 is MNHEY and CDR2 is SVGAGI. The ends lost 6 bases at V and 3 bases at J; junction bases unmatched: 2. The CDR3 spells CASRWTSGRTDTQYF. In DNA, the CDR3 is TGTGCCAGCAGATGGACTAGCGGGAGGACAGATACGCAGTATTTT.

This chain joins TRBV11-2 and TRBJ2-6; a possible D gene is TRBD1 (6 bases). The V and J ends lost 8 bases and 2 bases respectively, with 10 bases between them. Germline CDR1 reads SGHAT; CDR2 reads FQNNGV. The CDR3 runs 14 residues. CDR3 sequence: CASLTGPGANVLTF. In DNA form, the CDR3 reads TGTGCCAGCTTAACAGGGCCTGGGGCCAACGTCCTGACTTTC. Complete variable domain (other parts from reference TRBV11-2 and TRBJ2-6): EAGVAQSPRYKIIEKRQSVAFWCNPISGHATLYWYQQILGQGPKLLIQFQNNGVVDDSQLPKDRFSAERLKGVDSTLKIQPAKLEDSAVYLCASLTGPGANVLTFGAGSRLTVL.

Remarks on this clone: This sequence is one base from a far larger clone and is likely a read error. V and J are TRBV10-3 and TRBJ2-3; TRBD2 agrees at 12 bases. Per the germline V gene, CDR1 is ENHRY and CDR2 is SYGVKD. V lost 2 bases and J lost 2; bases outside the gene matches: 2. This CDR3 is 16 amino acids long. As DNA, the CDR3 is TGTGCCATCAGTGAGGCTAGCGGGGGGGCCACAGATACGCAGTATTTT. It codes for CAISEASGGATDTQYF.

In its sample, this clone was seen once. The CDR3 protein is CASSLVRDRTNTEAFF. In DNA form, the CDR3 reads TGTGCCAGCAGCTTAGTACGGGACAGGACGAACACTGAAGCTTTCTTT. V usage is TRBV14 and J usage is TRBJ1-1; TRBD1 aligns across 8 bases. Losses at the gene ends were 5 bases for V and 1 base for J; bases not matched to a gene: 9. There are 16 residues in the CDR3. Germline V CDR1 and CDR2: SGHDN, FVKESK.

This clone was recorded once. This chain joins TRBV18 and TRBJ1-2; TRBD1 matches 7 bases. The CDR3 runs to 13 residues. Germline assignment: CDR1 KGHSH and CDR2 LQKENI. The ends lost 3 bases at V and 10 bases at J; junction bases unmatched: 8. CDR3 in amino acids: CASSPLTGDDYTF. CDR3 nucleotide sequence: TGTGCCAGCTCACCCCTAACAGGGGATGACTACACCTTC.

There are many counts of this clone. The chain has TRBV19 and TRBJ1-2; D call uncertain. Germline loops: CDR1 LNHDA, CDR2 SQIVND (reference sequence). The CDR3 contains 16 residues. V was trimmed by 7 bases and J by 4 bases, leaving 22 bases between them. The CDR3 protein is CASTPFGISRAYGYTF. The CDR3 region has the DNA TGTGCCAGTACCCCTTTCGGGATAAGTAGAGCCTATGGCTACACCTTC.

This rearrangement joins TRBV2 to TRBJ2-5; 9 positions agree with TRBD1. With V trimmed by 3 bases and J by 1 base, 3 bases remained unmatched. The CDR3 is made up of 15 amino acids. CDR1 and CDR2 (germline): SNHLY, FYNNEI. CDR3 DNA: TGTGCCAGCAGTGAGGGACAGGGCCCCCAAGAGACCCAGTACTTC. Encoded protein: CASSEGQGPQETQYF.

This chain connects TRBV6-1 to TRBJ2-1; a possible D gene is TRBD2 (6 bases). Germline V gene data show CDR1 as MNHNS and CDR2 as SASEGT. The ends were cut back, 3 bases at V and 11 bases at J, with 11 bases in the middle. The CDR3 has 12 residues. CDR3 sequence (DNA): TGTGCCAGCAGTGAGGTCGCGGGGCAGCAGTTCTTC. It is translated as CASSEVAGQQFF.

The table lists this clone with a few counts. The gene calls are TRBV9 and TRBJ2-1; D uncertain. Trimming stripped 2 bases from V and 6 bases from J, with 6 bases between. Per germline, CDR1 SGDLS and CDR2 YYNGEE. CDR3 length: 12 amino acids. The CDR3 here is CASSVRTNEQFF. Written as DNA, the CDR3 is TGTGCCAGCAGCGTCAGGACCAATGAGCAGTTCTTC.

The chain links TRBV12-2 to TRBJ1-5. TRBV12-2 constitutes a pseudogene. The CDR3 is made up of 21 amino acids. In DNA, the CDR3 is TGTGCAAGTCGCTTCGGCGTACCTGGACTGCGGGCCCTCATCCGCCATCAGCCCCAGCATTTT. Its protein product is CASRFGVPGLRALIRHQPQHF.

This rearrangement joins TRBV4-1 to TRBJ1-4, with a weak D call TRBD1 (5 bases). V lost 4 bases, J lost 0 bases, and 15 bases lay in between. The CDR3 extends over 17 amino acids. The germline V gene encodes CDR1 MGHRA and CDR2 YSYEKL. The CDR3 DNA follows: TGCGCCAGCAGCCCCCTTCTCCGGGGCCCAACTAATGAAAAACTGTTTTTT. This translates into CASSPLLRGPTNEKLFF.

About this clone itself: Other DNA variants within this sample encode the same CDR3. The chain employs TRBV6-5 and TRBJ2-1; D is undetermined. The germline gives CDR1 MNHEY, CDR2 SVGAGI. The CDR3 is 11 residues long. Trimming pared 2 bases from V and 9 bases from J, leaving 5 bases between. CDR3 sequence (DNA): TGTGCCAGCAGTTACGAGCGTGAGCAGTTCTTC. Its translation: CASSYEREQFF.

The chain recombines TRBV2 with TRBJ1-4; a weak D match, TRBD1 (5 bases). Germline V gene lookup returns CDR1 SNHLY and CDR2 FYNNEI. The CDR3 consists of 14 residues. V lost 5 bases and J lost 6, with 13 bases in between. The CDR3 spells CASSPGRSDEKLFF. DNA of the CDR3: TGTGCCAGCAGTCCGGGACGATCGGATGAAAAACTGTTTTTT.

The J gene is TRBJ2-3, the V gene TRBV28, with D possibly TRBD2 on 6 matching bases. CDR1 MDHEN and CDR2 SYDVKM come from the germline V gene. V was shortened by 3 bases and J by 4 bases, with 11 bases between the two germline ends. This CDR3 comprises 14 residues. CDR3 in amino acids: CASSLLGGADTQYF. The CDR3 DNA is TGTGCCAGCAGTTTGCTAGGAGGGGCAGATACGCAGTATTTT.

The chain employs TRBV2 and TRBJ2-6; D may match TRBD1 or TRBD2 (5 bases each). The V gene lost 0 bases and the J gene lost 0 bases, with 18 bases spanning the gap. Germline-derived CDR1 and CDR2 are SNHLY and FYNNEI. The CDR3 loop spans 20 amino acids. The CDR3 sequence is CASSEAGHGGVLSGANVLTF. CDR3 nucleotide sequence: TGTGCCAGCAGTGAAGCCGGTCATGGGGGAGTCCTCTCTGGGGCCAACGTCCTGACTTTC.

The rearrangement uses TRBV9 and TRBJ2-1; 11 bases align to TRBD2. CDR1 SGDLS and CDR2 YYNGEE come from the germline V gene. The CDR3 spans 16 residues. The ends lost 4 bases at V and 1 base at J; junction bases unmatched: 4. The CDR3 DNA is TGTGCCAGCAGCTTACTAGCGGGGGCATCCTACAATGAGCAGTTCTTC. This translates into CASSLLAGASYNEQFF.

The V and J genes are TRBV6-6 and TRBJ2-2; no firm D call. This CDR3 comprises 14 residues. Germline-derived CDR1 and CDR2 are MNHNY and SVGAGI (reference sequence). V lost 6 bases and J 8 bases, leaving 16 bases between the germline ends. CDR3 protein: CASSQTRALGELFF. CDR3 coding DNA: TGTGCCAGCAGCCAGACTCGGGCGCTGGGGGAGCTGTTTTTT.

The table lists this clone with many counts. The chain joins TRBV18 to TRBJ1-1; the D is unclear. CDR1 KGHSH and CDR2 LQKENI come from the germline V gene. This CDR3 region has 14 residues. V lost 3 bases and J 5 bases, leaving 13 bases between the germline ends. CDR3 residues: CASSPYDEVTEAFF. Here the CDR3 DNA reads TGTGCCAGCTCACCCTATGACGAGGTGACTGAAGCTTTCTTT.

The chain is built from TRBV11-3 and TRBJ2-1; D not resolved. V shed 0 bases and J shed 6 bases, with 6 bases lying between them. In germline, CDR1 is SGHNT, CDR2 YENEEA. The CDR3 is made up of 13 amino acids. As DNA, the CDR3 is TGTGCCAGCAGCTTAGACGGTAGCAATGAGCAGTTCTTC. This encodes CASSLDGSNEQFF.

The V gene is TRBV4-3, the J gene TRBJ2-2; D is ambiguous. V was cut by 1 base and J by 1 base, with 7 bases left in between. In germline, CDR1 is LGHNA, CDR2 YSLEER. The CDR3 sequence is 15 residues long. CDR3 sequence reads: CASSQADQNTGELFF. The CDR3 DNA is TGCGCCAGCAGCCAAGCGGATCAGAACACCGGGGAGCTGTTTTTT.

This sequence joins TRBV6-1 and TRBJ2-1, with 11 bases matching TRBD1. J lost 7 bases, V lost 7 bases, and 9 bases had no gene match. The germline CDR1 and CDR2 sequences are MNHNS and SASEGT. The CDR3 runs 15 residues. The CDR3 here is CASTSGQGELNEQFF. The CDR3 DNA reads TGTGCCAGCACCTCGGGACAGGGGGAGTTAAATGAGCAGTTCTTC.

This chain uses TRBV5-5 with TRBJ1-4; 7 bases line up with TRBD1. The germline V gene encodes CDR1 SGHKS and CDR2 YYEKEE (reference sequence). V lost 3 bases and J lost 0; bases outside the gene matches: 2. The CDR3 spans 15 residues. DNA of the CDR3: TGTGCCAGCAGCTCCGGACAGGCAACTAATGAAAAACTGTTTTTT. It encodes CASSSGQATNEKLFF.

The rearrangement links TRBV6-6 to TRBJ2-1; 10 nucleotides align to TRBD2. The CDR3 sequence is 16 residues long. V was pared by 7 bases and J by 0 bases, with 6 bases of the junction left unmatched. Germline V CDR1 and CDR2: MNHNY, SVGAGI (reference sequence). The CDR3, as DNA: TGTGCCAGCAATTCACTAGCGGGGCTCTCCTACAATGAGCAGTTCTTC. Its protein is CASNSLAGLSYNEQFF.

This clone was seen repeatedly, ten times or more. V and J are TRBV6-1 and TRBJ2-7; the D gene could be TRBD1 or TRBD2 (5 bases each). Germline V gives CDR1 MNHNS, CDR2 SASEGT. The CDR3 consists of 13 residues. V lost 5 bases and J 2 bases, leaving 10 bases between the germline ends. The CDR3 loop is CASSRDLTYEQYF. The CDR3 nucleotides are TGTGCCAGCAGTCGGGACCTTACCTACGAGCAGTACTTC.

The CDR3 DNA reads TGTGCCAGCAGCTTATGGGCTAGCGGCTACGAGCAGTACTTC. Its translation: CASSLWASGYEQYF. The J gene is TRBJ2-7, the V gene TRBV7-2; 7 positions agree with TRBD2. Per germline, CDR1 SGHTA and CDR2 FQGNSA. The V gene end was trimmed by 2 bases and the J gene end by 3 bases; junction bases not matched to a gene: 4. This CDR3 has 14 amino acids.